These 9 T cell receptor beta chains originate from one sample sequenced in a study of blood T cell repertoires in COVID-19. Assay: immunoSEQ multiplex PCR; the TCRdb copy retains only in-frame clones and omits some. The sample has more than 300,000 clones; about nine tenths are singletons. Source material: peripheral blood. The receptors come from a woman between 65 and 79 years old with COVID-19, enrolled during active disease.

The chain employs TRBV4-1 and TRBJ1-2, with 8 bases lining up with TRBD1. The germline V gene encodes CDR1 MGHRA and CDR2 YSYEKL. There are 15 residues in the CDR3. Unmatched junction bases numbered 8, after V lost 4 bases and J lost 4 bases. CDR3 DNA sequence: TGCGCCAGCAGCCCTCGGACAGGGAACTTCTATGGCTACACCTTC. It codes for CASSPRTGNFYGYTF.

The rearrangement joins TRBV19 to TRBJ1-2; D not resolved. The V and J ends lost 0 bases and 8 bases respectively, with 13 bases between them. Germline assignment: CDR1 LNHDA and CDR2 SQIVND (reference sequence). This CDR3 comprises 14 residues. The CDR3 region has the DNA TGTGCCAGTAGTATAGACGGCTGGACGGGAGGCTACACCTTC. Protein sequence: CASSIDGWTGGYTF.

The V call is TRBV7-2, the J call TRBJ1-5; weak D call: TRBD1 (5 bases). The CDR3 contains 14 residues. V was pared by 5 bases and J by 3 bases, with 11 bases between. Germline assignment: CDR1 SGHTA and CDR2 FQGNSA. The CDR3: CASSTSGFNQPQHF. The CDR3 nucleotides read TGTGCCAGCAGCACGTCAGGGTTCAATCAGCCCCAGCATTTT. Full variable domain (remainder filled in from reference TRBV7-2 and TRBJ1-5): GAGVSQSPSNKVTEKGKDVELRCDPISGHTALYWYRQSLGQGLEFLIYFQGNSAPDKSGLPSDRFSAERTGGSVSTLTIQRTQQEDSAVYLCASSTSGFNQPQHFGDGTRLSIL.

The V call is TRBV4-3, the J call TRBJ1-1; the D is unclear. V was trimmed by 4 bases and J by 4 bases, leaving 16 bases between them. The CDR3 consists of 15 residues. CDR1 is LGHNA, CDR2 YSLEER, per germline. For the CDR3, the DNA is TGCGCCAGCAGCCCCCATCGGGGTGGCCCCACTGAAGCTTTCTTT. Its protein is CASSPHRGGPTEAFF.

This clone showed up just a few times. V usage is TRBV28 and J usage is TRBJ1-6; possibly TRBD1 for D (5 bases). Looked up from germline, CDR1 is MDHEN and CDR2 is SYDVKM. The CDR3 runs 16 residues. The ends were cut back, 7 bases at V and 1 base at J, with 14 bases in the middle. In DNA, the CDR3 is TGTGCCAGCATCCCGGGTGGGGGGTCCTATAATTCACCCCTCCACTTT. This gives the protein CASIPGGGSYNSPLHF.

The DNA of the CDR3 is TGTGCCAGCAGGGTGACAGGGGCAAATTCACCCCTCCACTTT. Protein product: CASRVTGANSPLHF. The chain carries TRBV6-5 and TRBJ1-6, with 8 bases aligning to TRBD1. This CDR3 spans 14 amino acids. J lost 7 bases, V lost 6 bases, and 5 bases had no gene match. CDR1 MNHEY and CDR2 SVGAGI come from the germline V gene.

The chain links TRBV6-6 to TRBJ1-6; D gene unclear. This CDR3 has 13 amino acids. Germline-derived CDR1 and CDR2 are MNHNY and SVGAGI (reference sequence). The V end lost 2 bases, the J end lost 13 bases, and 12 bases lay between the germline ends. Written as DNA, the CDR3 is TGTGCCAGCAGTTACCGCCAGGTAGATCCCCTCCACTTT. This codes for CASSYRQVDPLHF.

V usage is TRBV6-5 and J usage is TRBJ1-6, with TRBD1 matching over 9 bases. Germline lookup yields CDR1 MNHEY and CDR2 SVGAGI. The V segment lost 2 bases and the J segment 10 bases; nucleotides outside the gene matches: 3. The CDR3 is 14 residues long. As DNA, the CDR3 is TGTGCCAGCAGTTACGCAGGACAGGGGTCACCCCTCCACTTT. It translates to CASSYAGQGSPLHF.

This rearrangement joins TRBV11-2 to TRBJ2-3, with TRBD2 matching over 15 bases. Losses at the gene ends were 5 bases for V and 2 bases for J; bases not matched to a gene: 8. Looked up from germline, CDR1 is SGHAT and CDR2 is FQNNGV. The CDR3 is made up of 18 amino acids. Here the CDR3 reads CASSRGLAGGQNTDTQYF. The CDR3, as DNA: TGTGCCAGCAGCCGTGGACTAGCGGGGGGGCAAAACACAGATACGCAGTATTTT. Full variable domain (missing parts from reference TRBV11-2 and TRBJ2-3): EAGVAQSPRYKIIEKRQSVAFWCNPISGHATLYWYQQILGQGPKLLIQFQNNGVVDDSQLPKDRFSAERLKGVDSTLKIQPAKLEDSAVYLCASSRGLAGGQNTDTQYFGPGTRLTVL.